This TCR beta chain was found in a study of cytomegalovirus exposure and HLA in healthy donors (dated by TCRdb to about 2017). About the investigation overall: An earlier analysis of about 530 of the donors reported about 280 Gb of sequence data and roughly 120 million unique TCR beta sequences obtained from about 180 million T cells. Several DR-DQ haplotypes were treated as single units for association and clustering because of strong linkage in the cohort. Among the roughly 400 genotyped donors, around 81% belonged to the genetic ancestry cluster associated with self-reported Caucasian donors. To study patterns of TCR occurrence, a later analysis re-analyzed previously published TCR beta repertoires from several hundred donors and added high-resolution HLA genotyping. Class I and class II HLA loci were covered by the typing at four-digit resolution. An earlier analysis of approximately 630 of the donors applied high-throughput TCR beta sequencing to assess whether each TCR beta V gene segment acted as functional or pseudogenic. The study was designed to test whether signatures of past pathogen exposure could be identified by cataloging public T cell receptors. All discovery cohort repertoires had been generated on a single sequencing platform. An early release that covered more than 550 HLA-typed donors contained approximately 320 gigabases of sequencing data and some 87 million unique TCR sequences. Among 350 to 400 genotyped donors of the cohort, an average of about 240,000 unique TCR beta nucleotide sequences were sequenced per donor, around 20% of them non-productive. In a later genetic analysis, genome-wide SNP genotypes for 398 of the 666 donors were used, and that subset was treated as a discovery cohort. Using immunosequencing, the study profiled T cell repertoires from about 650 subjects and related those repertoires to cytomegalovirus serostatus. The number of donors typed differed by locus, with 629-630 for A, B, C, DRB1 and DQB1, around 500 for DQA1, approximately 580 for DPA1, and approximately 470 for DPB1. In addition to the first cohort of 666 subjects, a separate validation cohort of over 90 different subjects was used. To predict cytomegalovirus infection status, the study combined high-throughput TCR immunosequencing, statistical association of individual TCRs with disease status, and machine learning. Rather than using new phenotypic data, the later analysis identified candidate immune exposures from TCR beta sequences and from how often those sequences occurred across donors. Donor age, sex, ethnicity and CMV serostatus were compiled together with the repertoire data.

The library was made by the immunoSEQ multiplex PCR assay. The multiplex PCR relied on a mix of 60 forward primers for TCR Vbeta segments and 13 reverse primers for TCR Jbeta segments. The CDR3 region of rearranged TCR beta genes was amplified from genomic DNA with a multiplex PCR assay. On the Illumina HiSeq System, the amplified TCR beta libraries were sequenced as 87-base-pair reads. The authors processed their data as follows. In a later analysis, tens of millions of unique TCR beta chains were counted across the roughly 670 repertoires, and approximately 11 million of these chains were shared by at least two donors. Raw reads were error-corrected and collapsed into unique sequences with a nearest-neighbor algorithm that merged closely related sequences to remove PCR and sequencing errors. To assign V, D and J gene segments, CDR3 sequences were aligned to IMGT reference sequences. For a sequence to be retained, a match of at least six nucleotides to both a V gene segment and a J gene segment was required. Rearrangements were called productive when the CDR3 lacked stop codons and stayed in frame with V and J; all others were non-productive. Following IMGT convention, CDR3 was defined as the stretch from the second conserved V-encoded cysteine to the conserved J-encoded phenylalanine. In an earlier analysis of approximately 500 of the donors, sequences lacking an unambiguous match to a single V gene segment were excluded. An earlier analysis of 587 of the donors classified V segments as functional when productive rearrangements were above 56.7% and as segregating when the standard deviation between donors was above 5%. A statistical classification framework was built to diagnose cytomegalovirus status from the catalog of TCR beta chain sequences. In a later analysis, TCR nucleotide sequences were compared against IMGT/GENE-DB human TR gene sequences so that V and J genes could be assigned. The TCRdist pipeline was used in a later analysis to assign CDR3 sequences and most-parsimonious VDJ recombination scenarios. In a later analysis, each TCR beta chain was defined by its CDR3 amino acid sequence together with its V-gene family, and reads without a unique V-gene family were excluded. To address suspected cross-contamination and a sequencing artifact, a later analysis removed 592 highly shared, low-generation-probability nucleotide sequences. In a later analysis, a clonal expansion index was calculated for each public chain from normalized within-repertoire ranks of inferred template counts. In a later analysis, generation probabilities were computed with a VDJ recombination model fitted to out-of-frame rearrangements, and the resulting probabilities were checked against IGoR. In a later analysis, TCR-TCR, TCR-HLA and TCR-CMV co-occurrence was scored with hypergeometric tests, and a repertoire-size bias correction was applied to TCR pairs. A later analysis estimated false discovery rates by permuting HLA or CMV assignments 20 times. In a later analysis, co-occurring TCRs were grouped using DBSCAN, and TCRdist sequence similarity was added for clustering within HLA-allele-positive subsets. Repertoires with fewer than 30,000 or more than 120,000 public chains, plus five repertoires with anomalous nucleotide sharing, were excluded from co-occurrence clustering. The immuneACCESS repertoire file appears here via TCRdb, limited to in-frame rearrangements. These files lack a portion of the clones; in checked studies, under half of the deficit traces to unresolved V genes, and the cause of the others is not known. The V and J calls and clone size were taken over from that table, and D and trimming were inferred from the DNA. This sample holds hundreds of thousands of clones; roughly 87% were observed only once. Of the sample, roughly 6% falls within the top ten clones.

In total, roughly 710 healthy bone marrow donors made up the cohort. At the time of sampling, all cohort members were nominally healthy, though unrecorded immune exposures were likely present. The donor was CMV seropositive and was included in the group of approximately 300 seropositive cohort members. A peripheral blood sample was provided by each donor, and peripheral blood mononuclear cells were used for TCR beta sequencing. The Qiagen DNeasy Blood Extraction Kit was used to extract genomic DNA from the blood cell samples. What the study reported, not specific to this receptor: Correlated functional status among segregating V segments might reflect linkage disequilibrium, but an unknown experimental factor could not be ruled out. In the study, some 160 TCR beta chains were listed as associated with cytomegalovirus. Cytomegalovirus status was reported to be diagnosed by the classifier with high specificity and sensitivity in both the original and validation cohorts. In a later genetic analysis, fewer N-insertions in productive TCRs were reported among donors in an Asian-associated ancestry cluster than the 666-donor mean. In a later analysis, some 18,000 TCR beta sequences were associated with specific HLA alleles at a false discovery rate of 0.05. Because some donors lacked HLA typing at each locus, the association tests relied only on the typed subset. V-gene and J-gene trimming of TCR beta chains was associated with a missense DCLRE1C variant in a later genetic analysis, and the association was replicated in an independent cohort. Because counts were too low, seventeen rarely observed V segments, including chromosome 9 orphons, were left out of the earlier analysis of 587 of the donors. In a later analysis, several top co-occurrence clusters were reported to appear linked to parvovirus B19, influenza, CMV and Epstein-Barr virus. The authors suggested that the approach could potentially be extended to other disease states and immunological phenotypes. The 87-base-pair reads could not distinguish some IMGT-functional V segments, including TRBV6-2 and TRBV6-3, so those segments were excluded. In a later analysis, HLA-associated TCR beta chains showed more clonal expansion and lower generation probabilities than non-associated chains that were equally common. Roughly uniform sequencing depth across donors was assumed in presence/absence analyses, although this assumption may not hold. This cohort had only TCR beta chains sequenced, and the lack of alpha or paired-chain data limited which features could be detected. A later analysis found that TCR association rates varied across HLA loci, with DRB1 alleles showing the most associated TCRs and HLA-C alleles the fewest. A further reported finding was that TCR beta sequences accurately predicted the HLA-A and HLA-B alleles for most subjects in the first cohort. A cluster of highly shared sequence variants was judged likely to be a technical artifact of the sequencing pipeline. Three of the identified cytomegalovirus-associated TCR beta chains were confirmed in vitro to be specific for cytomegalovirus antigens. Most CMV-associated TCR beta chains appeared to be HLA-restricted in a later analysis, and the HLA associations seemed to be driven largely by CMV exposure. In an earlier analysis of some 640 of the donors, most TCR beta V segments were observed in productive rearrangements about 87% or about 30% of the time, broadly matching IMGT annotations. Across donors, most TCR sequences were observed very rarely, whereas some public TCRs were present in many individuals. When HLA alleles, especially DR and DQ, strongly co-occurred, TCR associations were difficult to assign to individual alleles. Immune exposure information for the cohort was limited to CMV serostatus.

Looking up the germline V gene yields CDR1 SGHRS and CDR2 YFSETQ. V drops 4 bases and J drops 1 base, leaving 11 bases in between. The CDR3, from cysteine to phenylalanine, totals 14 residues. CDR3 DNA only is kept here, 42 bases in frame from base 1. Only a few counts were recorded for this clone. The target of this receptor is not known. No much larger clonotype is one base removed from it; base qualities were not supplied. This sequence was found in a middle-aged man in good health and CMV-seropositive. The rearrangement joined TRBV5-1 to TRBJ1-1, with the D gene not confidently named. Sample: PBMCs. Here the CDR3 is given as CASSQDPANTEAFF. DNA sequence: TGCGCCAGCAGCCAGGATCCGGCGAACACTGAAGCTTTCTTT.